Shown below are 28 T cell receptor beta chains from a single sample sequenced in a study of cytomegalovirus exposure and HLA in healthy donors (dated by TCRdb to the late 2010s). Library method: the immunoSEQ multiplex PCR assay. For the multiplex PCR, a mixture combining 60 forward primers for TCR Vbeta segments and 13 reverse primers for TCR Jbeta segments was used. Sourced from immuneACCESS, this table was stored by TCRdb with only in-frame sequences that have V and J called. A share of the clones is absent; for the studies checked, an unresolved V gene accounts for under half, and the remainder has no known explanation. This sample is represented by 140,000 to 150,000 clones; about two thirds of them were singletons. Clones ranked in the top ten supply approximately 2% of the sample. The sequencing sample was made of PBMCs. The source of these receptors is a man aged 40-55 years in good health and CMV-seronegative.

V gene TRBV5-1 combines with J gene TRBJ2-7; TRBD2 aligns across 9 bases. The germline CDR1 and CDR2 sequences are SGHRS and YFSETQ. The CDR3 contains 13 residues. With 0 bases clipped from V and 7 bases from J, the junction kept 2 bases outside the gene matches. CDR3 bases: TGCGCCAGCAGCTTGGTGCTAGCGGGGGAGCAGTACTTC. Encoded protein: CASSLVLAGEQYF.

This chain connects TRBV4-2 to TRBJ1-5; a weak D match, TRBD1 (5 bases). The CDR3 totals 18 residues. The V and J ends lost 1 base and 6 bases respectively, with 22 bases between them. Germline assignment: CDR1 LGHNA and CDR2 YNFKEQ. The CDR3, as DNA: TGTGCCAGCAGCCAAGGGGTTCGGGGGGGAAGTCATAGTCAGCCCCAGCATTTT. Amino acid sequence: CASSQGVRGGSHSQPQHF.

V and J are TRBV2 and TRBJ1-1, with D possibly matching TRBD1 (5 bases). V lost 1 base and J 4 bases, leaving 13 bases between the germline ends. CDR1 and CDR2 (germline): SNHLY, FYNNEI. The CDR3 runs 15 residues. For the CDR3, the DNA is TGTGCCAGCAGTGAAGTAGGATCCGGGGGCACTGAAGCTTTCTTT. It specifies CASSEVGSGGTEAFF.

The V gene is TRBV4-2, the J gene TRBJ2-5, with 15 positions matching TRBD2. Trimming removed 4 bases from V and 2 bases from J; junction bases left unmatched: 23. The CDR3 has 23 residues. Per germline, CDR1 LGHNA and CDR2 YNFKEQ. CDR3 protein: CASSLKRGLAGGPTTIIQETQYF. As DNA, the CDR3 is TGTGCCAGCAGCCTAAAACGTGGACTAGCGGGAGGGCCAACCACGATAATTCAAGAGACCCAGTACTTC.

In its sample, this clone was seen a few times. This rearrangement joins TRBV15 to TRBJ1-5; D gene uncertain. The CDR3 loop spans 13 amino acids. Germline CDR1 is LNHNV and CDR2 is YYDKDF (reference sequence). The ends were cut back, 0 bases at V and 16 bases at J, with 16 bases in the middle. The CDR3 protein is CATSRDRRAGGHF. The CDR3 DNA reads TGTGCCACCAGCAGAGATAGACGGGCTGGAGGACATTTT.

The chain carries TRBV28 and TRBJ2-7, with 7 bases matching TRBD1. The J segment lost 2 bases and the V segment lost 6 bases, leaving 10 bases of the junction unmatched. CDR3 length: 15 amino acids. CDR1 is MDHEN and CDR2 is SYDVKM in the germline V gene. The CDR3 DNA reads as TGTGCCAGCAGCCCACGGACAGGAGGCCCCTACGAGCAGTACTTC. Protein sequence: CASSPRTGGPYEQYF. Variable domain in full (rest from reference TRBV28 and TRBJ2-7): DVKVTQSSRYLVKRTGEKVFLECVQDMDHENMFWYRQDPGLGLRLIYFSYDVKMKEKGDIPEGYSVSREKKERFSLILESASTNQTSMYLCASSPRTGGPYEQYFGPGTRLTVT.

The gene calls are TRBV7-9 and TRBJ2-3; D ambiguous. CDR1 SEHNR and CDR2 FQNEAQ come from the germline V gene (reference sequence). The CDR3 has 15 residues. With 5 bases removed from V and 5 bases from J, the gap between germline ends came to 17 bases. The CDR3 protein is CASSLHAAAQDTQYF. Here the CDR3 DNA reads TGTGCCAGCAGCCTCCACGCCGCGGCTCAAGATACGCAGTATTTT.

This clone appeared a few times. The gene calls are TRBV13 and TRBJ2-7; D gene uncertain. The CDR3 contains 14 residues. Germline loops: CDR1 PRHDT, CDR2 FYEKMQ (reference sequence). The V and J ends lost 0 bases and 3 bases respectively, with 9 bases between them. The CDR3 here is CASSLGPDYYEQYF. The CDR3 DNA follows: TGTGCCAGCAGCTTAGGCCCAGATTACTACGAGCAGTACTTC.

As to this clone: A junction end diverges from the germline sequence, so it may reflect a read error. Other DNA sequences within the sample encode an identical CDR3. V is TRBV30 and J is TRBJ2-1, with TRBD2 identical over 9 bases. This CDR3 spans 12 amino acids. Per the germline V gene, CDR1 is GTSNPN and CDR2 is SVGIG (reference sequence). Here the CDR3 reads CAWSGGGRALIF. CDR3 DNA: TGTGCCTGGAGTGGAGGCGGGAGGGCCTTGATCTTC.

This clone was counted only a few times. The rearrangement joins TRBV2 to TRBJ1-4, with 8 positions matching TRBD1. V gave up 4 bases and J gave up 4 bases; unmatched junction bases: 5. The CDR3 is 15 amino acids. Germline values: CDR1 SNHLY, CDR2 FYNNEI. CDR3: CASSVRTGINEKLFF. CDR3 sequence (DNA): TGTGCCAGCAGTGTCCGGACAGGGATTAATGAAAAACTGTTTTTT.

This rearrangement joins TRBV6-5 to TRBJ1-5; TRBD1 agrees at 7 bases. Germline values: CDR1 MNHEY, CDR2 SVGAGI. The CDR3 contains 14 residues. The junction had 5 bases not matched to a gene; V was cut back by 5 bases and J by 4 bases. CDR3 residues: CASSKDRLNQPQHF. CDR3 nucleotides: TGTGCCAGCAGTAAGGACAGGTTGAATCAGCCCCAGCATTTT.

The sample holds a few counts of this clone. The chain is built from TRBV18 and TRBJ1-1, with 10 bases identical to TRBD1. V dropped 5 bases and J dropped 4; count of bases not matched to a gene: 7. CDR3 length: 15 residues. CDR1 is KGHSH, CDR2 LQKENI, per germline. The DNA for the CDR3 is TGTGCCAGCTCAGCCCTAGGACAGGGGGTCACTGAAGCTTTCTTT. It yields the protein CASSALGQGVTEAFF.

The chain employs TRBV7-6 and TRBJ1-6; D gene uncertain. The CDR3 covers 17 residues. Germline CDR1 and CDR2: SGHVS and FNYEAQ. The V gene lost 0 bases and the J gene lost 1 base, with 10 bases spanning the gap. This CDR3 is CASSLAVGESYNSPLHF. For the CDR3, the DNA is TGTGCCAGCAGCTTAGCGGTTGGGGAGTCCTATAATTCACCCCTCCACTTT.

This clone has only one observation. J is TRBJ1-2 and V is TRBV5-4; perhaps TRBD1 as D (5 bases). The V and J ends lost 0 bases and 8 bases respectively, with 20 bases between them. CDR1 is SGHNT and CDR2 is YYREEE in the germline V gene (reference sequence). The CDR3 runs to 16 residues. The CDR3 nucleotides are TGTGCCAGCAGCTTGGAAGCGGGGACCACGCGATGGGGCTACACCTTC. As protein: CASSLEAGTTRWGYTF.

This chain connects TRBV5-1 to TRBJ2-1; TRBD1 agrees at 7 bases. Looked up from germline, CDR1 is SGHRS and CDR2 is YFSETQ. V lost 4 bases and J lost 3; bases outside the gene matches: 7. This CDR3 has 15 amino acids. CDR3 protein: CASSIGTDLYNEQFF. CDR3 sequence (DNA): TGCGCCAGCAGCATAGGGACAGACCTCTACAATGAGCAGTTCTTC. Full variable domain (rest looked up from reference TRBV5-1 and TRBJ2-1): KAGVTQTPRYLIKTRGQQVTLSCSPISGHRSVSWYQQTPGQGLQFLFEYFSETQRNKGNFPGRFSGRQFSNSRSEMNVSTLELGDSALYLCASSIGTDLYNEQFFGPGTRLTVL.

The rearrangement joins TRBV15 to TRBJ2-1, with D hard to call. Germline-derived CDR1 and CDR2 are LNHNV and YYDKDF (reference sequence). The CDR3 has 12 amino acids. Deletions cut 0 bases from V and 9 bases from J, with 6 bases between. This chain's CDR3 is CATSRDLREQFF. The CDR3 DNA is TGTGCCACCAGCAGAGATCTACGTGAGCAGTTCTTC.

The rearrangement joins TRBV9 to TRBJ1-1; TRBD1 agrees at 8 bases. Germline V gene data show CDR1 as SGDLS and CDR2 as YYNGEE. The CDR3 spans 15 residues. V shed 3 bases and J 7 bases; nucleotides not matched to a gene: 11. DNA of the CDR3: TGTGCCAGCAGCGGACATTTGAGTGGACAGGGTGAAGCTTTCTTT. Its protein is CASSGHLSGQGEAFF.

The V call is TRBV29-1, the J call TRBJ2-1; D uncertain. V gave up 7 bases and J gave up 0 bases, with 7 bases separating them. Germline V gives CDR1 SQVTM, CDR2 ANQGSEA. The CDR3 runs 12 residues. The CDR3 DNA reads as TGCAGCGGTCGGAGCTCCTACAATGAGCAGTTCTTC. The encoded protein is CSGRSSYNEQFF.

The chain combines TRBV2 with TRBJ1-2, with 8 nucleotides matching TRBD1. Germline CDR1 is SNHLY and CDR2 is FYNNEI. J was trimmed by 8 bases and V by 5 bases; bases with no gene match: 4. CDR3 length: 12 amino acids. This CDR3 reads CASSRQGRGYTF. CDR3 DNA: TGTGCCAGCAGTCGACAGGGGCGAGGCTACACCTTC.

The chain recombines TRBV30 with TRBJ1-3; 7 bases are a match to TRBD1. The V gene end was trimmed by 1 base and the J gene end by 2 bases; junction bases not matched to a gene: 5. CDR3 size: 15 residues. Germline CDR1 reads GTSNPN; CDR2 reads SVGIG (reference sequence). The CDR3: CAWSEMGQTGNTIYF. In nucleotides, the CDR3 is TGTGCCTGGAGTGAGATGGGACAGACTGGAAACACCATATATTTT.

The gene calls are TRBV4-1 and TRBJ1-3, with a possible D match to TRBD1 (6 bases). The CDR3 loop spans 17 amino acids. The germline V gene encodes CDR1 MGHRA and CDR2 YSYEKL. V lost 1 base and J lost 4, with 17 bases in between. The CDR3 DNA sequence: TGCGCCAGCAGCCAAGGCCCCGCCAGGGGAGAAGGAAACACCATATATTTT. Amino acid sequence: CASSQGPARGEGNTIYF.

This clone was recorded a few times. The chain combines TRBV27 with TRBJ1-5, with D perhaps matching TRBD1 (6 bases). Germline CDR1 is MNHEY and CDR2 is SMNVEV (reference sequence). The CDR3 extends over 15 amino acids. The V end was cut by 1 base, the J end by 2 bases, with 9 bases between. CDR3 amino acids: CASSLFWGRNQPQHF. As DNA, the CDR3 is TGTGCCAGCAGTTTATTTTGGGGGCGCAATCAGCCCCAGCATTTT.

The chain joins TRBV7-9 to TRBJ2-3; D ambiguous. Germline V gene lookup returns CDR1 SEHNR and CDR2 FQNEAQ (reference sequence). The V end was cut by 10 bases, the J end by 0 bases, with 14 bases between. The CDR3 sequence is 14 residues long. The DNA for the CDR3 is TGTGCCACCGCGACTGTCCCTAGCACAGATACGCAGTATTTT. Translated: CATATVPSTDTQYF.

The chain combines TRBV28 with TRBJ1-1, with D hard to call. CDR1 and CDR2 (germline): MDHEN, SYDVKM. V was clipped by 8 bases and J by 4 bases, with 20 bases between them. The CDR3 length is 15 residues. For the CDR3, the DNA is TGTGCCAGCTATCGACGACTCCCGGGTTTCACTGAAGCTTTCTTT. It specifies CASYRRLPGFTEAFF.

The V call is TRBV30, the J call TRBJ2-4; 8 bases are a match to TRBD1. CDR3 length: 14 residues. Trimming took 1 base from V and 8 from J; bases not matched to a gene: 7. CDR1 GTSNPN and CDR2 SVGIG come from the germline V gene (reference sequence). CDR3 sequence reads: CAWSGPGGAYIQYF. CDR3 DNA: TGTGCCTGGAGTGGCCCAGGGGGCGCGTACATTCAGTACTTC. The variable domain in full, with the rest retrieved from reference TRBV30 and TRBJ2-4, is SQTIHQWPATLVQPVGSPLSLECTVEGTSNPNLYWYRQAAGRGLQLLFYSVGIGQISSEVPQNLSASRPQDRQFILSSKKLLLSDSGFYLCAWSGPGGAYIQYFGAGTRLSVL.

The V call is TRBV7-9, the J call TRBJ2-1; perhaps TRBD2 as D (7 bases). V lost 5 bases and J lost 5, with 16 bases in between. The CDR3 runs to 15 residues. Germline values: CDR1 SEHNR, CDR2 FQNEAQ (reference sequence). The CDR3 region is CASSPLGRGDNEQFF. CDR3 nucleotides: TGTGCCAGCAGCCCATTAGGGAGGGGGGACAATGAGCAGTTCTTC.

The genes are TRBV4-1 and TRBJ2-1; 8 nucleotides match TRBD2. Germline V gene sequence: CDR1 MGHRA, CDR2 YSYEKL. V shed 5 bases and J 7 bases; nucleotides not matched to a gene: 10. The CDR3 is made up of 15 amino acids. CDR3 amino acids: CASSYLGASGNEQFF. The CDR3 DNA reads TGCGCCAGCAGCTACCTTGGGGCTAGCGGGAATGAGCAGTTCTTC.

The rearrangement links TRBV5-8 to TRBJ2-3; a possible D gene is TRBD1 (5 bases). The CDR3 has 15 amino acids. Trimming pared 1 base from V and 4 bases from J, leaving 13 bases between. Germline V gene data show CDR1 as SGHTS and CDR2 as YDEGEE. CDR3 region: CASSLSGLRSDTQYF. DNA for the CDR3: TGTGCCAGCAGCTTGTCAGGGCTGAGGTCAGATACGCAGTATTTT.